This passage covers 27 T cell receptor beta chains from one sample sequenced in a study of T cell changes during pregnancy in multiple sclerosis. The table came from immunoSEQ multiplex PCR; TCRdb's copy has only in-frame clones and leaves some out. This sample has approximately 52,000 clones, with about 90% found just once. This specimen consisted of CD4+ T cells from peripheral blood mononuclear cells, obtained after pregnancy. The receptors shown here come from a female donor with multiple sclerosis, enrolled in a pregnancy study.

This chain links TRBV2 with TRBJ2-7, with 7 bases fitting TRBD1. Trimming took 6 bases from V and 5 from J; bases not matched to a gene: 4. The CDR3 sequence is 12 residues long. Germline V gene sequence: CDR1 SNHLY, CDR2 FYNNEI. The CDR3 bases are TGTGCCAGCAGACAGGGGCCCCACGAGCAGTACTTC. It yields the protein CASRQGPHEQYF.

The chain carries TRBV25-1 and TRBJ2-1, with D possibly matching TRBD2 (5 bases). V was cut by 3 bases and J by 12 bases, with 12 bases left in between. The CDR3 spans 12 residues. Per the germline V gene, CDR1 is MGHDK and CDR2 is SYGVNS. CDR3 sequence reads: CASSDRDRVQFF. In DNA, the CDR3 is TGTGCCAGCAGTGATCGGGATCGGGTGCAGTTCTTC. The complete variable domain, with remaining parts taken from reference TRBV25-1 and TRBJ2-1, reads EADIYQTPRYLVIGTGKKITLECSQTMGHDKMYWYQQDPGMELHLIHYSYGVNSTEKGDLSSESTVSRIRTEHFPLTLESARPSHTSQYLCASSDRDRVQFFGPGTRLTVL.

V and J are TRBV6-6 and TRBJ2-1, with TRBD1 as a possible D gene (5 bases). The V gene's germline CDR1 is MNHNY and CDR2 SVGAGI (reference sequence). V was trimmed by 0 bases and J by 6 bases, leaving 15 bases between them. The CDR3 extends over 16 amino acids. CDR3 protein: CASSYSHGAPRNEQFF. The CDR3 DNA follows: TGTGCCAGCAGTTACTCCCATGGGGCACCACGCAATGAGCAGTTCTTC.

This chain links TRBV28 with TRBJ2-1; D perhaps matches TRBD1 (5 bases). Trimming took off 5 bases at V and 13 bases at J, with 12 bases between the two ends. Per germline, CDR1 MDHEN and CDR2 SYDVKM. The CDR3 extends over 11 amino acids. CDR3 nucleotide sequence: TGTGCCAGCAGTCTAGGACAAGTTCAGTTCTTC. Its translation is CASSLGQVQFF.

The chain recombines TRBV15 with TRBJ2-2, with 10 nucleotides matching TRBD1. The V gene end was trimmed by 1 base and the J gene end by 4 bases; junction bases not matched to a gene: 3. Per the germline V gene, CDR1 is LNHNV and CDR2 is YYDKDF (reference sequence). The CDR3 has 16 residues. The CDR3 spells CATSRVGTGVTGELFF. The CDR3 DNA follows: TGTGCCACCAGCAGAGTGGGGACAGGGGTCACCGGGGAGCTGTTTTTT. Supplemented by reference TRBV15 and TRBJ2-2, the full variable domain reads DAMVIQNPRYQVTQFGKPVTLSCSQTLNHNVMYWYQQKSSQAPKLLFHYYDKDFNNEADTPDNFQSRRPNTSFCFLDIRSPGLGDTAMYLCATSRVGTGVTGELFFGEGSRLTVL.

The chain has TRBV25-1 and TRBJ2-7; TRBD2 might be the D (7 bases). CDR1 and CDR2 (germline): MGHDK, SYGVNS. This CDR3 spans 17 amino acids. V gave up 4 bases and J gave up 2 bases, with 21 bases separating them. For the CDR3, the DNA is TGTGCCAGCAGTGCCTCCATGGGAGGGGGGGGTACCTACGAGCAGTACTTC. As protein: CASSASMGGGGTYEQYF.

This CDR3 reads CASRSGRGGNEQFF. In nucleotides, the CDR3 is TGTGCCAGCAGATCGGGGAGGGGGGGAAATGAGCAGTTCTTC. This chain connects TRBV7-9 to TRBJ2-1; D perhaps matches TRBD2 (7 bases). CDR3 length: 14 amino acids. CDR1 is SEHNR and CDR2 is FQNEAQ in the germline V gene (reference sequence). Deletions cut 6 bases from V and 7 bases from J, with 16 bases between.

The rearrangement uses TRBV27 and TRBJ1-2; 8 bases line up with TRBD1. J gave up 4 bases and V 5 bases, and 9 bases lay outside the gene matches. The length of the CDR3 is 15 residues. Looked up from germline, CDR1 is MNHEY and CDR2 is SMNVEV (reference sequence). The DNA of the CDR3 is TGTGCCAGCAGTGCCCGACAGGGGACGGGCTATGGCTACACCTTC. Translated, it gives CASSARQGTGYGYTF.

This clone is a singleton in its sample. The chain employs TRBV11-2 and TRBJ2-6; D may be TRBD1 (5 bases). The V gene's germline CDR1 is SGHAT and CDR2 FQNNGV. The V end was cut by 1 base, the J end by 1 base, with 5 bases between. The CDR3 is made up of 15 amino acids. CDR3 nucleotides: TGTGCCAGCAGCTTAGGACAGTCTGGGGCCAACGTCCTGACTTTC. This encodes CASSLGQSGANVLTF.

This sequence joins TRBV29-1 and TRBJ2-2, with a possible D match to TRBD2 (6 bases). This CDR3 spans 12 amino acids. V dropped 7 bases and J dropped 5 bases, with 11 bases sitting between them. The germline gives CDR1 SQVTM, CDR2 ANQGSEA. This CDR3 reads CSGGDLTGELFF. The CDR3 DNA sequence: TGCAGCGGGGGGGACTTAACCGGGGAGCTGTTTTTT.

This clone showed up just once. The J gene is TRBJ2-1, the V gene TRBV11-1; 10 bases agree with TRBD2. The CDR3 is made up of 16 amino acids. V gave up 5 bases and J gave up 6 bases; unmatched junction bases: 10. Germline-derived CDR1 and CDR2 are SGHAT and FQDESV (reference sequence). CDR3 nucleotides: TGTGCCAGCAGCGCCTATGGACTAGCGGCCTCCAATGAGCAGTTCTTC. Translation gives CASSAYGLAASNEQFF.

The chain has TRBV19 and TRBJ1-3; TRBD1 aligns across 10 bases. The germline V gene has CDR1 LNHDA and CDR2 SQIVND (reference sequence). The V and J ends lost 11 bases and 3 bases, in that order; junction bases with no gene match: 7. This CDR3 has 14 residues. The CDR3 nucleotides read TGTGCCTGCTCTCGGACAGGGGGTGGAAACACCATATATTTT. Encoded protein: CACSRTGGGNTIYF. Combining the CDR3 with reference TRBV19 and TRBJ1-3 gives the whole variable domain DGGITQSPKYLFRKEGQNVTLSCEQNLNHDAMYWYRQDPGQGLRLIYYSQIVNDFQKGDIAEGYSVSREKKESFPLTVTSAQKNPTAFYLCACSRTGGGNTIYFGEGSWLTVV.

This clone was observed a single time. The chain carries TRBV4-3 and TRBJ2-1; 10 nucleotides align to TRBD2. The CDR3 covers 15 residues. Germline values: CDR1 LGHNA, CDR2 YSLEER. V dropped 0 bases and J dropped 6; count of bases not matched to a gene: 2. For the CDR3, the DNA is TGCGCCAGCAGCCAAGATAGCGGGAGGCTCAATGAGCAGTTCTTC. Translated, it gives CASSQDSGRLNEQFF.

In its sample, this clone was seen once. The V gene is TRBV6-5, the J gene TRBJ2-3; possible D gene TRBD2, 5 bases. This CDR3 is 15 amino acids long. Trimming removed 0 bases at V and 4 bases at J, with 11 bases between. Germline V lookup: CDR1 MNHEY, CDR2 SVGAGI. CDR3 residues: CASSYSRERADTQYF. The CDR3 region has the DNA TGTGCCAGCAGTTACTCGAGGGAGCGCGCAGATACGCAGTATTTT.

Here the CDR3 DNA reads TGTGCCAGCAGCCAGATCAGACCTGGGACTAGCGGGAGGGCGAGCGAGCAGTACTTC. This encodes CASSQIRPGTSGRASEQYF. The chain couples TRBV14 to TRBJ2-7; TRBD2 aligns across 16 bases. The germline V gene encodes CDR1 SGHDN and CDR2 FVKESK. The length of the CDR3 is 19 residues. Trimming removed 3 bases from V and 6 bases from J; junction bases left unmatched: 14.

CDR3 region: CASSKVSGRTTDTQYF. The CDR3 DNA reads as TGCGCCAGCAGCAAAGTTAGCGGGAGGACCACAGATACGCAGTATTTT. The gene calls are TRBV5-1 and TRBJ2-3; TRBD2 matches at 10 bases. The germline V gene encodes CDR1 SGHRS and CDR2 YFSETQ. J gave up 2 bases and V 4 bases, and 7 bases lay outside the gene matches. The CDR3 is 16 amino acids.

J is TRBJ2-3 and V is TRBV9, with 7 bases lining up with TRBD2. Germline V CDR1 and CDR2: SGDLS, YYNGEE. With 2 bases clipped from V and 5 bases from J, the junction kept 5 bases outside the gene matches. This CDR3 contains 14 residues. The chain's CDR3 is CASSVRENLDTQYF. The CDR3 coding sequence is TGTGCCAGCAGCGTGCGGGAGAACCTAGATACGCAGTATTTT.

This clone was counted a few times. J is TRBJ2-1 and V is TRBV5-8; unclear D gene. V was trimmed by 4 bases and J by 3 bases, leaving 11 bases between them. The CDR3 loop spans 14 amino acids. Germline V gene data show CDR1 as SGHTS and CDR2 as YDEGEE. CDR3 sequence reads: CASSIGEDYNEQFF. CDR3 coding DNA: TGTGCCAGCAGCATTGGAGAGGACTACAATGAGCAGTTCTTC.

The rearrangement links TRBV21-1 to TRBJ2-1; TRBD1, the table's D call, was not compared with the DNA. TRBV21-1 is a recognized pseudogene. CDR3 length equals 16 residues. The CDR3 region is CASIPQRQGVTNEQFF. DNA for the CDR3: TGTGCCAGCATCCCCCAGAGACAGGGAGTCACCAATGAGCAGTTCTTC.

This sequence joins TRBV19 and TRBJ2-1; TRBD2 matches 14 bases. This CDR3 contains 20 residues. In germline, CDR1 is LNHDA, CDR2 SQIVND (reference sequence). The trim removed 3 bases at V and 4 bases at J, leaving 14 bases unmatched. Here the CDR3 reads CASSMSRGTSGSTGYNEQFF. The CDR3 DNA is TGTGCCAGTAGTATGAGTCGAGGGACTAGCGGGAGTACAGGATACAATGAGCAGTTCTTC.

This chain joins TRBV5-1 and TRBJ2-1; 12 bases are a match to TRBD2. CDR3 length: 15 residues. V was clipped by 4 bases and J by 5 bases; unmatched bases: 4. CDR1 is SGHRS, CDR2 YFSETQ, per germline. CDR3 nucleotides: TGCGCCAGCAGCCTCGGACTAGCGGGGAACAATGAGCAGTTCTTC. Its translation: CASSLGLAGNNEQFF.

This chain connects TRBV5-4 to TRBJ2-7; no definite D call. This CDR3 has 14 amino acids. Trimming removed 0 bases from V and 5 bases from J, with 12 bases in between. Germline V CDR1 and CDR2: SGHNT, YYREEE (reference sequence). CDR3 sequence: CASSLDPRRDEQYF. DNA for the CDR3: TGTGCCAGCAGCTTGGATCCTAGGCGAGACGAGCAGTACTTC.

This chain links TRBV27 with TRBJ2-1; 10 positions match TRBD2. CDR1 MNHEY and CDR2 SMNVEV come from the germline V gene (reference sequence). V lost 5 bases to trimming and J lost 2 bases; unmatched junction nucleotides: 3. This CDR3 contains 15 residues. The CDR3 sequence is CASSISGRPYNEQFF. For the CDR3, the DNA is TGTGCCAGCAGTATTAGCGGGAGGCCCTACAATGAGCAGTTCTTC.

Here the CDR3 reads CAISDRDRAGPEAFF. Here the CDR3 DNA reads TGTGCCATCAGTGACCGAGACAGGGCAGGTCCTGAAGCTTTCTTT. This sequence joins TRBV10-3 and TRBJ1-1; 7 bases match TRBD1. Per germline, CDR1 ENHRY and CDR2 SYGVKD. The V and J ends lost 3 bases and 6 bases, in that order; junction bases with no gene match: 10. The CDR3 length is 15 residues.

The chain joins TRBV4-1 to TRBJ1-6; unclear D gene. Germline values: CDR1 MGHRA, CDR2 YSYEKL. The CDR3 runs 15 residues. The V gene lost 1 base and the J gene lost 0 bases, with 4 bases spanning the gap. In nucleotides, the CDR3 is TGCGCCAGCAGCCAAGGGAGCTCCTATAATTCACCCCTCCACTTT. Protein product: CASSQGSSYNSPLHF.

This clone has just one count. The V gene is TRBV7-9, the J gene TRBJ2-3, with D possibly being TRBD1 (6 bases). This CDR3 spans 18 amino acids. Germline CDR1 and CDR2: SEHNR and FQNEAQ (reference sequence). V dropped 5 bases and J dropped 0 bases, with 21 bases sitting between them. CDR3 protein: CASSDRQEQGSSTDTQYF. The CDR3 coding sequence is TGTGCCAGCAGCGACAGACAAGAACAGGGATCTAGCACAGATACGCAGTATTTT.

V gene TRBV2 combines with J gene TRBJ1-2; tentatively, D is TRBD1 (5 bases). Germline V gives CDR1 SNHLY, CDR2 FYNNEI. This CDR3 is built from 14 residues. Trimming shortened V by 3 bases and J by 4 bases, and 12 bases separated the two germline ends. In DNA, the CDR3 is TGTGCCAGCAGTGACAGGGAAACTGCCTATGGCTACACCTTC. Its protein product is CASSDRETAYGYTF.